This entry is about one TCR beta chain. Its antigen is undetermined. The sample is drawn from a study of graft-versus-host responses after intestinal transplantation. Across the study: Recipients got multivisceral, liver-intestinal, or isolated intestinal transplants. Tacrolimus and steroids were given for two to three years to all recipients after anti-thymocyte globulin induction.

Germline assignment: CDR1 SGHRS and CDR2 YFSETQ. J was trimmed by 3 bases and V by 0 bases; bases with no gene match: 2. The CDR3 is 15 amino acids. Clones were sequenced by immunoSEQ multiplex PCR, and TCRdb holds only the in-frame ones, with some missing. The sample contains about 89,000 clones, 94% of which appear only once. Points from the study as a whole: Those patients showing graft-donor T cell macrochimerism displayed high graft-versus-host to host-versus-graft clonal ratios in allografts.

Sequenced here: unstimulated CD4+ T cells sorted from spleen or lymph node cells, sampled before transplant. This TCR was sampled from a human donor who was the organ donor for an intestinal transplant. The gene calls are TRBV5-1 and TRBJ2-5, with 10 bases matching TRBD2. The CDR3 here is CASSLAGTSEETQYF. CDR3 nucleotides: TGCGCCAGCAGCTTGGCCGGGACTAGCGAAGAGACCCAGTACTTC.